This T cell receptor beta chain emerged from a study of blood T cell repertoires in COVID-19. Study at large: PBMCs, B-cell-depleted T cells, or T cells provided the cDNA or gDNA that made up the material.

Using immunoSEQ multiplex PCR, the repertoire was profiled, and TCRdb retains in-frame clones only, with some absent. The table has more than 95,000 clones, roughly 82% seen once. From germline, CDR1 is MNHEY and CDR2 SVGAGI. After removal of 6 bases from V and 7 bases from J, the junction contained 12 bases not matched to a gene. There are 15 residues in the CDR3. This chain uses TRBV6-5 with TRBJ1-5; TRBD1 matches 7 bases. This TCR was sampled from a man in his 60s with acute or convalescent COVID-19. The sequencing sample was made of peripheral blood. The CDR3 nucleotides are TGTGCCAGCAGACCCACAGGGGATCGAGGGCAGCCCCAGCATTTT. The encoded protein is CASRPTGDRGQPQHF.